Included here is one T cell receptor beta chain sequence, with context. Repertoires were generated with immunoSEQ multiplex PCR, while TCRdb's copy carries only in-frame clones and drops some. Among around 250,000 clones listed, nearly 90% were seen once. This entry is derived from a study of cytomegalovirus exposure and HLA in healthy donors. The CDR3 sequence is 18 residues long. Trimming removed 0 bases from V and 5 bases from J, with 22 bases in between. CDR1 and CDR2 (germline): ENHRY, SYGVKD. The rearrangement links TRBV10-3 to TRBJ1-2; D is uncertain. This sequence originates from a woman aged 18-29 years in good health and CMV-seronegative. The sequenced sample consisted of PBMCs. The CDR3 nucleotides read TGTGCCATCAGTGAGTCGTTAAGAGGTCAGACCGGAGGATATGGCTACACCTTC. Its translation: CAISESLRGQTGGYGYTF.